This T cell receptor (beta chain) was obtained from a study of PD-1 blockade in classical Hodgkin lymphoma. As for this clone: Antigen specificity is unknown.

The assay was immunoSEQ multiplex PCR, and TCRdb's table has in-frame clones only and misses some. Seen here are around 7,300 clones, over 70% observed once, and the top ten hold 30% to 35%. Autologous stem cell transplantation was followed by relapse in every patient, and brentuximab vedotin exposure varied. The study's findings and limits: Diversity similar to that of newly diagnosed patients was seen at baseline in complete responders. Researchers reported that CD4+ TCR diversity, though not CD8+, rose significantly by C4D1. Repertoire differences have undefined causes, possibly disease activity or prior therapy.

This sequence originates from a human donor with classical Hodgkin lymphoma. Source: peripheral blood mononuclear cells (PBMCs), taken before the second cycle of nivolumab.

This CDR3 reads CASSAAGGYATNEKLFF. As DNA, the CDR3 is TGTGCCAGCAGCGCGGCAGGGGGCTATGCAACTAATGAAAAACTGTTTTTT. The V gene is TRBV9, the J gene TRBJ1-4, with 8 bases lining up with TRBD1. Germline V gene lookup returns CDR1 SGDLS and CDR2 YYNGEE. The J segment lost 0 bases and the V segment lost 3 bases, leaving 7 bases of the junction unmatched. CDR3 length: 17 amino acids.